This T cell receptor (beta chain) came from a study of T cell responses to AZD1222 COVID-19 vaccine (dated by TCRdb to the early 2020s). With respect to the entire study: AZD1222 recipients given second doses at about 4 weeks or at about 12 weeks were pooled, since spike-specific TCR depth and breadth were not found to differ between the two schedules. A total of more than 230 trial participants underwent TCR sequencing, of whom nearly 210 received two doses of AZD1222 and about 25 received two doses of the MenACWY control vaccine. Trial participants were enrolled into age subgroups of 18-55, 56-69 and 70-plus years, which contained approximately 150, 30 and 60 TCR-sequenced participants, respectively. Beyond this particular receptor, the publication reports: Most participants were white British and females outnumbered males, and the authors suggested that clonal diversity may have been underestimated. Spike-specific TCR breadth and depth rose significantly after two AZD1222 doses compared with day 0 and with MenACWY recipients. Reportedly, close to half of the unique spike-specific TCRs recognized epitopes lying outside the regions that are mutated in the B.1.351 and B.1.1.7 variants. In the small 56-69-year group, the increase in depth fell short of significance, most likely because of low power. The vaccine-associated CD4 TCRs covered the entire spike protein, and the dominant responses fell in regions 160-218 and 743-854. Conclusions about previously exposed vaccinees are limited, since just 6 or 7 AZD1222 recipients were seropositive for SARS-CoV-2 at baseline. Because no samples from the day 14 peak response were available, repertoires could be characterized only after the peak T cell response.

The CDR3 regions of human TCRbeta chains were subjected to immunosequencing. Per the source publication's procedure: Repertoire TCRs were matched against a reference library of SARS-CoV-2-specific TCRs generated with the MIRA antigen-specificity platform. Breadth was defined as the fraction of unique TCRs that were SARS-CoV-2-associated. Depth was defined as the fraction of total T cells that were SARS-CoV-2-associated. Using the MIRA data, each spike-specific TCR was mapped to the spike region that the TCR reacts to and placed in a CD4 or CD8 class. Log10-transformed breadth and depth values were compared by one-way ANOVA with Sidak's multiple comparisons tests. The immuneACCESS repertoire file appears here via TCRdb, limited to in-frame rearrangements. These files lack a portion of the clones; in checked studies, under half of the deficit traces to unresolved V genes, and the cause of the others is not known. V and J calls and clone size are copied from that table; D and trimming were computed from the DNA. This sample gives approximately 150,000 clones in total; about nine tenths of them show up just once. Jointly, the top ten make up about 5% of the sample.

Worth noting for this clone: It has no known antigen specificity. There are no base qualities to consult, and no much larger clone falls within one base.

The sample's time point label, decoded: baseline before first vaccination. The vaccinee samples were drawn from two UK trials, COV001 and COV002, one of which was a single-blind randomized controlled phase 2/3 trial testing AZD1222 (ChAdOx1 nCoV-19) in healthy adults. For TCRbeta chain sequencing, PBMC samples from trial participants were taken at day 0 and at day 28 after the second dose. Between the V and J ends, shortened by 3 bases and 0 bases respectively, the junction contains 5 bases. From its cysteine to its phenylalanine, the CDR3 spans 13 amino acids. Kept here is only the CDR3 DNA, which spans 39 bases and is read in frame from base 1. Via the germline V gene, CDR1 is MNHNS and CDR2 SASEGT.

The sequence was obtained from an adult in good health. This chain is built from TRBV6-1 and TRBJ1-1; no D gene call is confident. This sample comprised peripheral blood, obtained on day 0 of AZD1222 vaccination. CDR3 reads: CASSEVMNTEAFF. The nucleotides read TGTGCCAGCAGTGAGGTCATGAACACTGAAGCTTTCTTT.